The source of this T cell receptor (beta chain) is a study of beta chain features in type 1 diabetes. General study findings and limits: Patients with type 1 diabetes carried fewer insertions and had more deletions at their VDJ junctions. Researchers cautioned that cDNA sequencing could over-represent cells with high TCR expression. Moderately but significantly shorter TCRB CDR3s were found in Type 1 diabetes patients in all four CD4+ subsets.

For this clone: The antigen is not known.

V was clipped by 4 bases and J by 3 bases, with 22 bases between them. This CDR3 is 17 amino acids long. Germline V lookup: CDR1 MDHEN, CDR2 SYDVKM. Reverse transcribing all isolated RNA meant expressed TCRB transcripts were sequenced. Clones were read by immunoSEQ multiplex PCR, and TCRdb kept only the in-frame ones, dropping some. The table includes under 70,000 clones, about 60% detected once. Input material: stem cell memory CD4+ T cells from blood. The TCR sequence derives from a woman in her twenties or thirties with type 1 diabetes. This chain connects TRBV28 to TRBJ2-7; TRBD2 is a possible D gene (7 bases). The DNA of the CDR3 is TGTGCCAGCAGTTCTGCCTTAGGGGGGGAGGGCCACTACGAGCAGTACTTC. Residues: CASSSALGGEGHYEQYF.